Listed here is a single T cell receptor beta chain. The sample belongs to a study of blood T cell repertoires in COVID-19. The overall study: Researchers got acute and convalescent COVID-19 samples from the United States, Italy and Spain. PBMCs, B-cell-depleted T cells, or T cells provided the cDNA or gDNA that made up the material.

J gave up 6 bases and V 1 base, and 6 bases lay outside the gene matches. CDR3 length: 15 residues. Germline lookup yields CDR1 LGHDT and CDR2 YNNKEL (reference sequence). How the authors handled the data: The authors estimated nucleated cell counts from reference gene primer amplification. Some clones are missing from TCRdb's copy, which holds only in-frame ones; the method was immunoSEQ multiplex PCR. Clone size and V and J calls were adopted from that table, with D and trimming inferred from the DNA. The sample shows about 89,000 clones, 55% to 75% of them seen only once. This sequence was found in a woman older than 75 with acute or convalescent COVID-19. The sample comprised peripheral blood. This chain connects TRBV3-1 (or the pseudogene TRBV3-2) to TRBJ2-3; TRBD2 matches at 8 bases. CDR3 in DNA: TGTGCCAGCAGCCAAGCGGGGGGGCTTATTGATACGCAGTATTTT. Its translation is CASSQAGGLIDTQYF.